What follows describes a single TCR beta chain. Using immunoSEQ multiplex PCR, the repertoire was profiled, and TCRdb retains in-frame clones only, with some absent. The sample carries 200,000 to 250,000 clones, approximately 85% recorded once. CDR1 and CDR2 (germline): SGHDT, YYEEEE. Trimming took 5 bases from V and 0 from J; bases not matched to a gene: 4. This CDR3 has 15 residues. The sample is drawn from a study of blood T cell repertoires in COVID-19. The V gene is TRBV5-6, the J gene TRBJ1-5, with TRBD1 matching over 8 bases. This receptor was taken from a woman aged 45-65 years who had recovered from COVID-19. Sequencing was performed on PBMCs or T cells enriched from blood (not recorded which). In DNA, the CDR3 is TGTGCCAGCAGTTACAGGGGGATTAGCAATCAGCCCCAGCATTTT. It yields the protein CASSYRGISNQPQHF.